The 9 T cell receptor beta chains reported below all come from one sample, sequenced in a study of T cells after yellow fever vaccination. TCRdb called the 5' RACE reads again in MiXCR, with one record for every CDR3 protein. Among a few hundred thousand distinct CDR3 sequences, around 7.3% were seen once, and the ten largest hold 15% to 20%. Sample: PBMCs, taken more than 40 days after the first yellow fever vaccination. These TCRs come from a man in his late teens or twenties who received the YFV17D yellow fever vaccine.

This clonotype was seen more than once but under ten times. One end of the junction fails to match germline, which may point to a read error. The chain carries TRBV20-1 and TRBJ1-6, with a weak D call TRBD1 (5 bases). The germline CDR1 and CDR2 sequences are DFQATT and SNEGSKA (reference sequence). The length of the CDR3 is 16 residues. The CDR3 reads CSARDQKVRDPPRRPF. In DNA, the CDR3 is TGCAGTGCTAGAGATCAGAAGGTGAGGGACCCCCCAAGGCGTCCCTTT.

The rearrangement uses TRBV20-1 and TRBJ1-5; no reliable D call. The CDR3 length is 13 residues. Germline assignment: CDR1 DFQATT and CDR2 SNEGSKA (reference sequence). Trimming took 3 bases from V and 3 from J, leaving 9 bases between them. The chain's CDR3 is CSARMAANQPQHF. The CDR3 DNA follows: TGCAGTGCTAGGATGGCTGCCAATCAGCCCCAGCATTTT.

The chain uses TRBV10-3 and TRBJ2-1; D might be TRBD2 (7 bases). The ends were cut back, 10 bases at V and 5 bases at J, with 21 bases in the middle. CDR1 and CDR2 from the germline V gene are ENHRY and SYGVKD. The CDR3 has 15 residues. This chain's CDR3 is CATAGEGGKHNEQFF. DNA of the CDR3: TGTGCCACCGCGGGGGAGGGGGGAAAACACAATGAGCAGTTCTTC.

This clonotype has just a few counts. The J gene is TRBJ1-5, the V gene TRBV5-1, with D unclear. The CDR3 totals 15 residues. Germline V lookup: CDR1 SGHRS, CDR2 YFSETQ. Trimming removed 5 bases from V and 1 base from J, with 13 bases in between. CDR3: CASSRTGRSNQPQHF. The CDR3 DNA sequence: TGCGCCAGCAGTCGAACCGGTCGCAGCAATCAGCCCCAGCATTTT.

CDR3 sequence: CASSLGRGLSTDTQYF. The CDR3 region has the DNA TGTGCCAGCAGCTTAGGGCGGGGCCTCAGCACAGATACGCAGTATTTT. The chain joins TRBV7-2 to TRBJ2-3; tentative D call: TRBD2 (6 bases). The germline V and J ends were trimmed by 1 base and 0 bases, with 11 bases remaining between them. This CDR3 is built from 16 residues. Per germline, CDR1 SGHTA and CDR2 FQGNSA.

This clonotype was found a few times. This chain uses TRBV7-9 with TRBJ1-5; D unresolved. This CDR3 contains 13 residues. Germline values: CDR1 SEHNR, CDR2 FQNEAQ (reference sequence). V dropped 1 base and J dropped 8 bases, with 9 bases sitting between them. The CDR3 region is CASSLGVLEPQHF. Written as DNA, the CDR3 is TGTGCCAGCAGCTTAGGGGTCCTGGAGCCCCAGCATTTT.

This clonotype was counted only a few times. The CDR3 DNA reads TGTGCCAGCTCACCAGCGTCAAGGACAGGGATGGTAGACACTGAAGCTTTCTTT. Amino acid sequence: CASSPASRTGMVDTEAFF. The J gene is TRBJ1-1, the V gene TRBV18; 8 nucleotides line up with TRBD1. Germline values: CDR1 KGHSH, CDR2 LQKENI. Trimming removed 2 bases from V and 3 bases from J; junction bases left unmatched: 14. CDR3 size: 18 residues.

This chain's CDR3 is CASSPWEGANTGELFF. The CDR3 DNA reads TGTGCCAGCAGCCCCTGGGAAGGGGCAAACACCGGGGAGCTGTTTTTT. The V gene is TRBV7-2, the J gene TRBJ2-2; D might be TRBD1 (5 bases). This CDR3 is built from 16 residues. V was trimmed by 5 bases and J by 2 bases, leaving 15 bases between them. The germline gives CDR1 SGHTA, CDR2 FQGNSA.

This chain links TRBV7-2 with TRBJ2-1, with D perhaps matching TRBD1 or TRBD2 (5 bases each). The germline CDR1 and CDR2 sequences are SGHTA and FQGNSA. This CDR3 has 16 amino acids. With 1 base removed from V and 8 bases from J, the gap between germline ends came to 18 bases. CDR3 DNA: TGTGCCAGCAGCTTAGGGGGGAGCCTCGGGGTCGATGAGCAGTTCTTC. Amino acid sequence: CASSLGGSLGVDEQFF.